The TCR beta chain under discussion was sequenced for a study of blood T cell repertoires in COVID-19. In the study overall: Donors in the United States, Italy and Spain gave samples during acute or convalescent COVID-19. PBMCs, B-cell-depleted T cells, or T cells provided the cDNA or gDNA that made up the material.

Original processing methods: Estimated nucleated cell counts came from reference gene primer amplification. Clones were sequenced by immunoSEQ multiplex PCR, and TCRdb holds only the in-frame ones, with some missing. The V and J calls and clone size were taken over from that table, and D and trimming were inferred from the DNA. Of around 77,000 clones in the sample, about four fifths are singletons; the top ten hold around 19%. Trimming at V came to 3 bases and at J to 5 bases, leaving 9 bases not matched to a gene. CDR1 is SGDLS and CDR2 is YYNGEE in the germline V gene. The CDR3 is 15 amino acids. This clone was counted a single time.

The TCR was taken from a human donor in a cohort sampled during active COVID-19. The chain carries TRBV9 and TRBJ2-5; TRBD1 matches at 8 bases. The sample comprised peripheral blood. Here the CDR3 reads CASSASGTGGETQYF. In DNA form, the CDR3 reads TGTGCCAGCAGCGCATCCGGGACAGGAGGGGAGACCCAGTACTTC.